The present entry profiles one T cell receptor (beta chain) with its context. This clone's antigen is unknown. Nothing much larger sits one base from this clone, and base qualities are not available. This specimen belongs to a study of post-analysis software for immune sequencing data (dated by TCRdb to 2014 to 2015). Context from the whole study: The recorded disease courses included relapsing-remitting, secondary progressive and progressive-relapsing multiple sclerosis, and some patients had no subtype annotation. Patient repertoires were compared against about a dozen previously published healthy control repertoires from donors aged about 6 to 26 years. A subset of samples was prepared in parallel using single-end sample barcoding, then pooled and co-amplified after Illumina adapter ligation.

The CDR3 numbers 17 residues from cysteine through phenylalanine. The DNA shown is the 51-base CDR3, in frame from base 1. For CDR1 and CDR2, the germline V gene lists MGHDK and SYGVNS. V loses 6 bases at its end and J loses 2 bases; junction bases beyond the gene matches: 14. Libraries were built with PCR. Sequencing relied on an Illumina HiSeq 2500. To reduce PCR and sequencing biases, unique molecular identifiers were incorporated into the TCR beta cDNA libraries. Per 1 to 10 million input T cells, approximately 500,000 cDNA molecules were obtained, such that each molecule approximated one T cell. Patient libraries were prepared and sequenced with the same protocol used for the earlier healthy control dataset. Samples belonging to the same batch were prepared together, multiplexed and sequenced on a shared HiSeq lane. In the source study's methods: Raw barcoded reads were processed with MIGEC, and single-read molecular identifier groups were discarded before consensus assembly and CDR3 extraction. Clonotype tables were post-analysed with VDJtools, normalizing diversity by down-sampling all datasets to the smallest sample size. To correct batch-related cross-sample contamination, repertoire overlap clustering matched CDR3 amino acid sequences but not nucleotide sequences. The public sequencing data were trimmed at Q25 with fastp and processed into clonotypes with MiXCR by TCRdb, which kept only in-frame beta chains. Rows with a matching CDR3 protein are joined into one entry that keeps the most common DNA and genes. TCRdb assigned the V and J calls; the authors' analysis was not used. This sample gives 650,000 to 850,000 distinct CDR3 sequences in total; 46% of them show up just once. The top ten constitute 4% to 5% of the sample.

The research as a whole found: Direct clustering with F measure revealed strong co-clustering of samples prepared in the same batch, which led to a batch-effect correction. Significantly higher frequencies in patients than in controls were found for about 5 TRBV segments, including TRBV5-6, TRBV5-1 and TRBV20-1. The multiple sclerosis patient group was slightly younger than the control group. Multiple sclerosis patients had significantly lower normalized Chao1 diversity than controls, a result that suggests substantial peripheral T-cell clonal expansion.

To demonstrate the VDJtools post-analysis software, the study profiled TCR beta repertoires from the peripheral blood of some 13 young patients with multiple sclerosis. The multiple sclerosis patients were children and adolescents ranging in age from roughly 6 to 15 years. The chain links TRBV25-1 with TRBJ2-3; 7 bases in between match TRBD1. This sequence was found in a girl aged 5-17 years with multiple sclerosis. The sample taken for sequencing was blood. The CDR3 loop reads CASRARLTGEYTDTQYF. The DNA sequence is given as TGTGCCAGCAGAGCGCGACTAACAGGGGAGTACACAGATACGCAGTATTTT.